This T cell receptor (beta chain) stems from a study of blood T cell repertoires in COVID-19. Overall study: The samples span acute and convalescent COVID-19 from the United States, Italy and Spain. PBMCs, B-cell-depleted T cells, or T cells provided the cDNA or gDNA that made up the material.

The CDR3 contains 13 residues. Germline CDR1 MNHEY, CDR2 SVGEGT. The V end was cut by 0 bases, the J end by 5 bases, with 5 bases between. In the source study's methods: How many nucleated cells were present was estimated from reference gene primer amplification. Using immunoSEQ multiplex PCR, the repertoire was profiled, and TCRdb retains in-frame clones only, with some absent. The DNA was the basis for D and trimming; V, J and clone size are from that table. This table holds approximately 150,000 clones, roughly 82% found once. The chain combines TRBV6-2 or TRBV6-3 with TRBJ2-1; D is unresolved. The sequenced sample consisted of peripheral blood. The source of this sequence is a woman in her 70s with acute or convalescent COVID-19. Here the CDR3 DNA reads TGTGCCAGCAGTTACTCGCGAAACAATGAGCAGTTCTTC. Translating gives CASSYSRNNEQFF.